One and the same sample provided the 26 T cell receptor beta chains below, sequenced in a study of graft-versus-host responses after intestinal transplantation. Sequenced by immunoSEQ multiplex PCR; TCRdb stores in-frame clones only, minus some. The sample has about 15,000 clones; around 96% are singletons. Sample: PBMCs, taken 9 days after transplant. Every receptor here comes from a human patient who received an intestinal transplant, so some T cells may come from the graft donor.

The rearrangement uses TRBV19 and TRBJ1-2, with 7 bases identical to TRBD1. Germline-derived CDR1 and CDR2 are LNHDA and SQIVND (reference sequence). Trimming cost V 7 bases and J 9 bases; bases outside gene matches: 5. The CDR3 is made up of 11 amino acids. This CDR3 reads CASTRDSRYTF. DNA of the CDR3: TGTGCCAGTACCAGGGACAGCCGCTACACCTTC. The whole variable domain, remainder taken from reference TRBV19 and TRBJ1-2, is DGGITQSPKYLFRKEGQNVTLSCEQNLNHDAMYWYRQDPGQGLRLIYYSQIVNDFQKGDIAEGYSVSREKKESFPLTVTSAQKNPTAFYLCASTRDSRYTFGSGTRLTVV.

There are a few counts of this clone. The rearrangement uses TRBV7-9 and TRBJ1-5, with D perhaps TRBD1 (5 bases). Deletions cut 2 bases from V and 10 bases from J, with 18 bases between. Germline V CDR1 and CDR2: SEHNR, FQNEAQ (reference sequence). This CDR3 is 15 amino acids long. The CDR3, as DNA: TGTGCCAGCAGCTTAAGCCAGGGTGCCTTTACTCCCCAGCATTTT. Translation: CASSLSQGAFTPQHF.

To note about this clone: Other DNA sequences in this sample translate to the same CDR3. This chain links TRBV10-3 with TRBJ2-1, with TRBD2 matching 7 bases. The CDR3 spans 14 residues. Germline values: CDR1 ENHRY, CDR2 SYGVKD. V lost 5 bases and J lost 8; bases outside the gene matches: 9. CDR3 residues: CAISRRTSFYEQFF. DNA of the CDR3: TGTGCCATCAGTCGTAGGACTAGTTTTTATGAGCAGTTCTTC.

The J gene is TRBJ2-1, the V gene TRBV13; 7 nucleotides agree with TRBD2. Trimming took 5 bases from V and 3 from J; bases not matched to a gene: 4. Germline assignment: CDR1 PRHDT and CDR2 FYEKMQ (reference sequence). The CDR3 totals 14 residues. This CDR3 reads CASSAGLIYNEQFF. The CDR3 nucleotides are TGTGCCAGCAGCGCGGGACTAATCTACAATGAGCAGTTCTTC. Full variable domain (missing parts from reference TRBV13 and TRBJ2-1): AAGVIQSPRHLIKEKRETATLKCYPIPRHDTVYWYQQGPGQDPQFLISFYEKMQSDKGSIPDRFSAQQFSDYHSELNMSSLELGDSALYFCASSAGLIYNEQFFGPGTRLTVL.

CDR3 nucleotides: TGTGCCAGTAGTATAGCCCCCGTTGGGGGCTACACCTTC. Translated, it gives CASSIAPVGGYTF. The chain employs TRBV19 and TRBJ1-2, with D unclear. Trimming took 1 base from V and 8 from J, leaving 11 bases between them. Germline V gene data show CDR1 as LNHDA and CDR2 as SQIVND (reference sequence). CDR3 length equals 13 residues.

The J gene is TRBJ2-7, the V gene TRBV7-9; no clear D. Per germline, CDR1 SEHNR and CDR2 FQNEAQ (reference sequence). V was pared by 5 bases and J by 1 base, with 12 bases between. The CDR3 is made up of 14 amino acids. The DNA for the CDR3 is TGTGCCAGCAGCCCCTCGGGCGGATCCTACGAGCAGTACTTC. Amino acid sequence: CASSPSGGSYEQYF.

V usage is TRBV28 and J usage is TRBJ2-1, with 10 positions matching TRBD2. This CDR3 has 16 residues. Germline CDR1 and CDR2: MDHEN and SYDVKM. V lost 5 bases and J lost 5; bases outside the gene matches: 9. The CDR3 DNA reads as TGTGCCAGCAGTATTAGCGGGAGGAGGAGGGACAATGAGCAGTTCTTC. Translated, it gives CASSISGRRRDNEQFF.

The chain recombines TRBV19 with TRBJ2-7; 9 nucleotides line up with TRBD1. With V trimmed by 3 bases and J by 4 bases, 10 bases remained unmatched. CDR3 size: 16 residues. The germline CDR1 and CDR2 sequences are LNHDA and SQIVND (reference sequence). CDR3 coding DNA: TGTGCCAGTAGTATGGCCCCAACAGGGGGCGGATACGAGCAGTACTTC. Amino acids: CASSMAPTGGGYEQYF.

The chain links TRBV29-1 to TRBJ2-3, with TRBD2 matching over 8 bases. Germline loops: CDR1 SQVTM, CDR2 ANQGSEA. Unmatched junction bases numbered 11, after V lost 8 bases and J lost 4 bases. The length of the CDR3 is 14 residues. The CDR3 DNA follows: TGCAGCCTATTCGGGGTAGCGGGGTCAGATACGCAGTATTTT. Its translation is CSLFGVAGSDTQYF.

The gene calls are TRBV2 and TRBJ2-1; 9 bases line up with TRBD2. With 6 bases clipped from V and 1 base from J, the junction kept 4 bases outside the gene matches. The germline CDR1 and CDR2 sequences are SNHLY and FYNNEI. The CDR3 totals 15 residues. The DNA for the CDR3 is TGTGCCAGCAGCTCCCTAGCGGGATCCTACAATGAGCAGTTCTTC. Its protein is CASSSLAGSYNEQFF.

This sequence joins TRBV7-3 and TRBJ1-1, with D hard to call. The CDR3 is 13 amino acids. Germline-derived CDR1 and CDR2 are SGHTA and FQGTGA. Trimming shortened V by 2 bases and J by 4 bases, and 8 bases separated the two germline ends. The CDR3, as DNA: TGTGCCAGCAGCTTAGGGAGTATCACTGAAGCTTTCTTT. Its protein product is CASSLGSITEAFF.

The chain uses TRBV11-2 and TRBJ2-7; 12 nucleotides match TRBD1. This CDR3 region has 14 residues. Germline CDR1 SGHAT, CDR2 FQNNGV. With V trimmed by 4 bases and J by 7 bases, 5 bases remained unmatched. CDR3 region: CASSSGQGAREQYF. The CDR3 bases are TGTGCCAGCAGCTCGGGACAGGGGGCTAGAGAGCAGTACTTC.

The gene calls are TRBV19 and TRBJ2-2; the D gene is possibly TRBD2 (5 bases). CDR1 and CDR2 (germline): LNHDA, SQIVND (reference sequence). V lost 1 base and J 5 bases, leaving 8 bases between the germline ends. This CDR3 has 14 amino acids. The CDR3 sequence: CASSIASGTGELFF. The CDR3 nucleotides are TGTGCCAGTAGTATAGCATCGGGGACCGGGGAGCTGTTTTTT.

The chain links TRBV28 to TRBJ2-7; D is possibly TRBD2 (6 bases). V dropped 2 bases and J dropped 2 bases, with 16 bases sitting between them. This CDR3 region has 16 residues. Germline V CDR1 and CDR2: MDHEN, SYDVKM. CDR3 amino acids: CASSLTRGTGAYEQYF. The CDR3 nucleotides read TGTGCCAGCAGTTTAACGCGAGGGACTGGCGCCTACGAGCAGTACTTC.

The CDR3 region has the DNA TGTGCCAGCAGTTCGTACGATTTGCAAGCCAAAAACATTCAGTACTTC. Encoded protein: CASSSYDLQAKNIQYF. The chain uses TRBV6-5 and TRBJ2-4; D gene uncertain. The V gene's germline CDR1 is MNHEY and CDR2 SVGAGI. Trimming removed 4 bases from V and 0 bases from J, with 13 bases in between. There are 16 residues in the CDR3.

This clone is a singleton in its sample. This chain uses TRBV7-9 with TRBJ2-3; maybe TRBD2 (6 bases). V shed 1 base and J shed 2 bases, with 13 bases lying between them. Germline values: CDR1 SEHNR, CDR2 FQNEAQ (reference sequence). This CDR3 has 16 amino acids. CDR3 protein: CASSLGVAENTDTQYF. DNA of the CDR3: TGTGCCAGCAGCTTAGGAGTAGCGGAGAACACAGATACGCAGTATTTT.

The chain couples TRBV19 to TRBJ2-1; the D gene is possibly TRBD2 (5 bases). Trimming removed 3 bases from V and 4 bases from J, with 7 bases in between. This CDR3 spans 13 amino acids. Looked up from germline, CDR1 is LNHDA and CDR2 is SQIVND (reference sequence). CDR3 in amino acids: CASSIGGYNEQFF. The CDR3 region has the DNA TGTGCCAGTAGTATCGGAGGATACAATGAGCAGTTCTTC.

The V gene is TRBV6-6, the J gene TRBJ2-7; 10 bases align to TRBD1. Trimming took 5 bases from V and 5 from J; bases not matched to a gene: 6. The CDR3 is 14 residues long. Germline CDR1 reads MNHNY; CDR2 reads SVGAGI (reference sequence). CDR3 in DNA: TGTGCCAGCAGTGCCGGGACAGGGGTCAACGAGCAGTACTTC. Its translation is CASSAGTGVNEQYF.

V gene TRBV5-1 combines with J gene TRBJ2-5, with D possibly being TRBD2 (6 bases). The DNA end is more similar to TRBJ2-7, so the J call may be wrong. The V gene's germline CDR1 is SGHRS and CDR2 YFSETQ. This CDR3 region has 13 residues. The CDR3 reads CASSFTGDYEQYF. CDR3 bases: TGCGCCAGCAGCTTCACGGGGGACTACGAGCAGTACTTC.

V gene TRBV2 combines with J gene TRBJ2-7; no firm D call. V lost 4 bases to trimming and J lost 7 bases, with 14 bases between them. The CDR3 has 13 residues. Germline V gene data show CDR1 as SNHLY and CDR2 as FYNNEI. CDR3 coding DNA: TGTGCCAGCAGTGTGTGGCCCCCGGAGGAGCAGTACTTC. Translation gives CASSVWPPEEQYF. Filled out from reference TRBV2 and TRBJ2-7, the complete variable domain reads EPEVTQTPSHQVTQMGQEVILRCVPISNHLYFYWYRQILGQKVEFLVSFYNNEISEKSEIFDDQFSVERPDGSNFTLKIRSTKLEDSAMYFCASSVWPPEEQYFGPGTRLTVT.

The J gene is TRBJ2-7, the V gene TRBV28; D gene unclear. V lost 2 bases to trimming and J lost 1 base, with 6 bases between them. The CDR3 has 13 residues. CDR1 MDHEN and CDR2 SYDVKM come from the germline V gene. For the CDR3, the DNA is TGTGCCAGCAGTTTAAAAAGGTCCTACGAGCAGTACTTC. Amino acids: CASSLKRSYEQYF.

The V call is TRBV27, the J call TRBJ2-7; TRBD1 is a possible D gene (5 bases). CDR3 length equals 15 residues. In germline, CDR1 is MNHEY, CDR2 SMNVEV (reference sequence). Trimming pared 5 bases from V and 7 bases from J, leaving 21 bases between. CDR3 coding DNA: TGTGCCAGCAGTCGAACAGGCCCCCATAAATCTGAGCAGTACTTC. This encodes CASSRTGPHKSEQYF.

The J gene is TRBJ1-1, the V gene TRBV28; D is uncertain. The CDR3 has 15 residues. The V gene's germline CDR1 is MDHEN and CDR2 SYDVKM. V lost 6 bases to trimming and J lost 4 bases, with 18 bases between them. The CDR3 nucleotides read TGTGCCAGCAGCCTTTTGCACAAACGGGGCACTGAAGCTTTCTTT. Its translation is CASSLLHKRGTEAFF.

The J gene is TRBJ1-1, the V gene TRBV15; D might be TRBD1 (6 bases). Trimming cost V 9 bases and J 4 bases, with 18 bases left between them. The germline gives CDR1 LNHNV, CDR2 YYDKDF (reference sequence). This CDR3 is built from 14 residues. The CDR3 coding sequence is TGTGCCACGGGTCAGAGGGGGGGTAGCACTGAAGCTTTCTTT. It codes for CATGQRGGSTEAFF.

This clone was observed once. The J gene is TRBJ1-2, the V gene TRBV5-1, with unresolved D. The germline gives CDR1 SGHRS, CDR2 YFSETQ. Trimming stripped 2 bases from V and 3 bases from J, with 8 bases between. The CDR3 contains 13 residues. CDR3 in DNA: TGCGCCAGCAGCTTAGGCGTACACTATGGCTACACCTTC. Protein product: CASSLGVHYGYTF.

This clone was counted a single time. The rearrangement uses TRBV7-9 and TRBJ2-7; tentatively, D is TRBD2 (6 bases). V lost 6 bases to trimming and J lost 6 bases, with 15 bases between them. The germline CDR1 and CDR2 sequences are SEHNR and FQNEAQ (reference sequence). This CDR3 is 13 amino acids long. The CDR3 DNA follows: TGTGCCAGCAGGGACGCCGGGAGCTCCGAGCAGTACTTC. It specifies CASRDAGSSEQYF.